The 28 T cell receptor beta chains listed next were all sequenced from one sample in a study of T-cell reconstitution after alpha-beta-depleted transplantation in children. It was with unique molecular identifiers that the TCRbeta library was prepared. TCRdb called the PCR reads again in MiXCR, with one record for every CDR3 protein. In the table there are approximately 110,000 distinct CDR3 sequences, roughly 24% of which are singletons. Sequencing used PBMCs, mostly from graft donor cells, obtained 180 days after TCRalphabeta/CD19-depleted stem cell transplant. Source of these receptors: a male patient aged 2 to 9 who had a stem cell transplant for chronic granulomatous disease, so the T cells may come from the graft donor.

J is TRBJ2-7 and V is TRBV20-1; 8 bases map to TRBD1. This CDR3 comprises 13 residues. CDR1 is DFQATT, CDR2 SNEGSKA, per germline (reference sequence). J gave up 5 bases and V 3 bases, and 6 bases lay outside the gene matches. The CDR3 DNA reads TGCAGTGCTAGGAGACAGGGGAGAGACGAGCAGTACTTC. Its translation is CSARRQGRDEQYF.

This clonotype was seen repeatedly, ten times or more. V usage is TRBV29-1 and J usage is TRBJ2-1, with D hard to call. V was trimmed by 4 bases and J by 9 bases, leaving 13 bases between them. The CDR3 runs to 12 residues. Germline assignment: CDR1 SQVTM and CDR2 ANQGSEA. CDR3 in DNA: TGCAGCGTTGCCCAACCCTATGGTGAGCAGTTCTTC. As protein: CSVAQPYGEQFF.

The CDR3 loop reads CAIRRDNTYEQYF. The CDR3 DNA reads TGTGCCATCCGTCGGGACAACACCTACGAGCAGTACTTC. The rearrangement uses TRBV10-3 and TRBJ2-7; tentative D call: TRBD1 (6 bases). Germline V gene data show CDR1 as ENHRY and CDR2 as SYGVKD. Trimming took 8 bases from V and 2 from J, leaving 13 bases between them. The CDR3 length is 13 residues.

Ten or more counts support this clonotype. The V and J genes are TRBV20-1 and TRBJ2-1, with a possible D match to TRBD2 (5 bases). In germline, CDR1 is DFQATT, CDR2 SNEGSKA (reference sequence). The CDR3 loop spans 13 amino acids. The V gene lost 5 bases and the J gene lost 3 bases, with 11 bases spanning the gap. CDR3 residues: CSAQLVNYNEQFF. CDR3 DNA: TGCAGTGCTCAACTAGTGAACTACAATGAGCAGTTCTTC.

The genes are TRBV5-1 and TRBJ2-7; D gene uncertain. With 4 bases removed from V and 5 bases from J, the gap between germline ends came to 10 bases. The CDR3 totals 12 residues. The germline gives CDR1 SGHRS, CDR2 YFSETQ. CDR3 DNA sequence: TGCGCCAGCAGCCCGGATTGGAACGAGCAGTACTTC. Amino acid sequence: CASSPDWNEQYF. The complete variable domain, with remaining parts taken from reference TRBV5-1 and TRBJ2-7, reads KAGVTQTPRYLIKTRGQQVTLSCSPISGHRSVSWYQQTPGQGLQFLFEYFSETQRNKGNFPGRFSGRQFSNSRSEMNVSTLELGDSALYLCASSPDWNEQYFGPGTRLTVT.

This clonotype was recorded at least ten times. V usage is TRBV20-1 and J usage is TRBJ2-7; the D is unclear. The CDR3 length is 17 residues. Trimming removed 0 bases from V and 4 bases from J, with 22 bases in between. From germline, CDR1 is DFQATT and CDR2 SNEGSKA (reference sequence). CDR3 amino acids: CSARDTTDNSRLYEQYF. CDR3 DNA: TGCAGTGCTAGAGACACAACTGACAACTCCCGCTTATACGAGCAGTACTTC.

This clonotype was observed many times. The chain couples TRBV15 to TRBJ2-4, with D perhaps being TRBD1 or TRBD2 (5 bases each). The CDR3 is made up of 16 amino acids. Looked up from germline, CDR1 is LNHNV and CDR2 is YYDKDF (reference sequence). V lost 5 bases to trimming and J lost 0 bases, with 14 bases between them. DNA of the CDR3: TGTGCCACCAGCGACCTTGGGACCCTAGCCAAAAACATTCAGTACTTC. Protein: CATSDLGTLAKNIQYF.

V is TRBV10-1 and J is TRBJ2-2, with TRBD1 matching over 7 bases. The CDR3 sequence is 14 residues long. With 5 bases clipped from V and 6 bases from J, the junction kept 6 bases outside the gene matches. CDR1 is WNHNN, CDR2 SYGVQD, per germline (reference sequence). The CDR3 spells CASSKQGPAGELFF. CDR3 DNA: TGCGCCAGCAGTAAACAGGGGCCGGCCGGGGAGCTGTTTTTT.

In this sample, this clonotype turned up many times. The chain couples TRBV12-3 or TRBV12-4 to TRBJ2-2; D might be TRBD1 (5 bases). CDR3 length: 14 amino acids. V lost 8 bases to trimming and J lost 0 bases, with 10 bases between them. In DNA, the CDR3 is TGTGCCAGCTTTGACAGCCCGAACACCGGGGAGCTGTTTTTT. Protein sequence: CASFDSPNTGELFF.

V and J are TRBV18 and TRBJ1-5; the match to TRBD1 covers 7 bases. Losses at the gene ends were 3 bases for V and 0 bases for J; bases not matched to a gene: 8. This CDR3 is 17 amino acids long. The germline V gene encodes CDR1 KGHSH and CDR2 LQKENI. The CDR3, as DNA: TGTGCCAGCTCACCGGAGGGACAGAGCATTAGCAATCAGCCCCAGCATTTT. Protein sequence: CASSPEGQSISNQPQHF.

This clonotype was counted only a few times. Sequence at one end of the junction differs from germline and may be a read error. The V gene is TRBV9, the J gene TRBJ2-7, with D perhaps matching TRBD1 (6 bases). The CDR3 has 11 amino acids. The germline gives CDR1 SGDLS, CDR2 YYNGEE. DNA of the CDR3: TGTGCCAGCAGCAGGGGGACGGACATCTCCTTC. Translated, it gives CASSRGTDISF.

This clonotype appeared a single time. The chain combines TRBV11-3 with TRBJ2-3, with 13 bases fitting TRBD2. With V trimmed by 0 bases and J by 4 bases, 4 bases remained unmatched. CDR3 length: 17 residues. Germline V gene lookup returns CDR1 SGHNT and CDR2 YENEEA. CDR3 loop: CASSLEGTSGVADTQYF. CDR3 sequence (DNA): TGTGCCAGCAGCTTAGAGGGGACTAGCGGGGTAGCAGATACGCAGTATTTT.

This rearrangement joins TRBV15 to TRBJ2-7; 8 nucleotides line up with TRBD2. Losses at the gene ends were 5 bases for V and 2 bases for J; bases not matched to a gene: 14. This CDR3 spans 17 amino acids. In germline, CDR1 is LNHNV, CDR2 YYDKDF (reference sequence). Here the CDR3 reads CATSEHSSGYPPYEQYF. The CDR3 nucleotides read TGTGCCACCAGCGAACACTCTAGCGGGTACCCTCCCTACGAGCAGTACTTC.

CDR3 in amino acids: CSARDLRTHNEQFF. CDR3 nucleotide sequence: TGCAGTGCTAGAGATCTACGGACCCACAATGAGCAGTTCTTC. The rearrangement uses TRBV20-1 and TRBJ2-1; D is undetermined. Trimming took 0 bases from V and 5 from J, leaving 11 bases between them. The CDR3 runs to 14 residues. Germline CDR1 is DFQATT and CDR2 is SNEGSKA (reference sequence).

This clonotype was seen ten or more times. This chain joins TRBV12-3 or TRBV12-4 and TRBJ2-3; D may be TRBD1 (6 bases). V lost 6 bases and J 5 bases, leaving 21 bases between the germline ends. This CDR3 is 16 amino acids long. The CDR3 sequence: CASRHRVPPGGDTQYF. CDR3 bases: TGTGCCAGCAGGCACAGGGTACCCCCCGGTGGAGATACGCAGTATTTT.

This clonotype was seen ten or more times. The rearrangement links TRBV6-6 to TRBJ2-3; D call uncertain. The CDR3 is 15 amino acids. CDR1 and CDR2 from the germline V gene are MNHNY and SVGAGI (reference sequence). V lost 10 bases and J 0 bases, leaving 17 bases between the germline ends. This CDR3 reads CATAGHTNSTDTQYF. For the CDR3, the DNA is TGTGCCACTGCCGGGCACACGAATAGCACAGATACGCAGTATTTT.

The chain couples TRBV6-1 to TRBJ2-2; 9 nucleotides align to TRBD1. This CDR3 has 15 amino acids. Germline V CDR1 and CDR2: MNHNS, SASEGT. The V segment lost 6 bases and the J segment 3 bases; nucleotides outside the gene matches: 5. The CDR3 nucleotides are TGTGCCAGCAGAACGGACAGGGGCCACACCGGGGAGCTGTTTTTT. Translating it yields CASRTDRGHTGELFF.

The J gene is TRBJ2-3, the V gene TRBV7-2; D not certain. Germline values: CDR1 SGHTA, CDR2 FQGNSA. Trimming took 3 bases from V and 0 from J, leaving 4 bases between them. The CDR3 has 13 residues. CDR3 nucleotides: TGTGCCAGCAGCTTTGATAGCACAGATACGCAGTATTTT. Amino acids: CASSFDSTDTQYF.

The chain combines TRBV12-3 or TRBV12-4 with TRBJ2-3; no definite D call. Trimming pared 3 bases from V and 1 base from J, leaving 2 bases between. The CDR3 contains 12 residues. CDR3 residues: CASSFRTDTQYF. CDR3 nucleotides: TGTGCCAGCAGTTTTCGCACAGATACGCAGTATTTT.

This clonotype has just a few counts. The chain links TRBV10-3 to TRBJ2-5, with D possibly TRBD2 on 6 matching bases. The germline V gene encodes CDR1 ENHRY and CDR2 SYGVKD. This CDR3 contains 12 residues. The ends were cut back, 8 bases at V and 6 bases at J, with 13 bases in the middle. CDR3 region: CAIVGGLQTQYF. The CDR3 bases are TGTGCCATCGTGGGGGGTCTTCAGACCCAGTACTTC.

Only a few counts were recorded for this clonotype. This chain uses TRBV15 with TRBJ2-7; 8 positions match TRBD2. The length of the CDR3 is 14 residues. CDR1 is LNHNV and CDR2 is YYDKDF in the germline V gene (reference sequence). Trimming took 4 bases from V and 6 from J; bases not matched to a gene: 8. CDR3 residues: CATSIQAGVSEQYF. The CDR3 DNA reads TGTGCCACCAGCATCCAAGCGGGAGTAAGCGAGCAGTACTTC.

This clonotype appeared many times. V usage is TRBV29-1 and J usage is TRBJ2-5; D may be TRBD2 (5 bases). Germline V lookup: CDR1 SQVTM, CDR2 ANQGSEA. The V and J ends lost 6 bases and 5 bases respectively, with 16 bases between them. This CDR3 is 13 amino acids long. CDR3 bases: TGCAGCGTCGAACCGGCCGGACTGGAGACCCAGTACTTC. Translating gives CSVEPAGLETQYF.

The gene calls are TRBV12-3 or TRBV12-4 and TRBJ2-7; the D is unclear. CDR3 length: 14 residues. V was trimmed by 4 bases and J by 2 bases, leaving 12 bases between them. This CDR3 reads CASSSYLNTYEQYF. The DNA of the CDR3 is TGTGCCAGCAGTTCCTACCTCAACACCTACGAGCAGTACTTC.

This clonotype was seen many times. The rearrangement joins TRBV7-2 to TRBJ2-3, with 9 bases aligning to TRBD2. V lost 2 bases and J lost 10; bases outside the gene matches: 7. The length of the CDR3 is 14 residues. Germline CDR1 and CDR2: SGHTA and FQGNSA. The CDR3 nucleotides read TGTGCCAGCAGCTTACCCGCGGGAGGGCCGGCGCAGTATTTT. Its protein product is CASSLPAGGPAQYF. Filled out from reference TRBV7-2 and TRBJ2-3, the complete variable domain reads GAGVSQSPSNKVTEKGKDVELRCDPISGHTALYWYRQSLGQGLEFLIYFQGNSAPDKSGLPSDRFSAERTGGSVSTLTIQRTQQEDSAVYLCASSLPAGGPAQYFGPGTRLTVL.

This clonotype was detected many times. The rearrangement uses TRBV5-1 and TRBJ2-1; D remains unclear. The CDR3 spans 12 residues. Germline CDR1 reads SGHRS; CDR2 reads YFSETQ. Trimming took off 0 bases at V and 6 bases at J, with 4 bases between the two ends. In nucleotides, the CDR3 is TGCGCCAGCAGCTTGGATAGCAATGAGCAGTTCTTC. Its protein is CASSLDSNEQFF.

This clonotype has a count of ten or more. The chain is built from TRBV27 and TRBJ2-7; TRBD1 matches 8 bases. Germline V lookup: CDR1 MNHEY, CDR2 SMNVEV (reference sequence). V was clipped by 5 bases and J by 2 bases; unmatched bases: 11. The CDR3 spans 16 residues. The CDR3 nucleotides are TGTGCCAGCAGTCCCAAAAAGGGACAGGTCACCTACGAGCAGTACTTC. This translates into CASSPKKGQVTYEQYF.

This clonotype was recorded at least ten times. A read error may explain this, as a much larger clone is one base away. The rearrangement joins TRBV20-1 to TRBJ2-7; tentatively, D is TRBD1 or TRBD2 (5 bases each). CDR3 size: 12 residues. Looked up from germline, CDR1 is DFQATT and CDR2 is SNEGSKA (reference sequence). The DNA of the CDR3 is TGCCTCCCCGGGACGGCCTCCTACGAGCAGTACTTC. Amino acids: CLPGTASYEQYF.

The genes are TRBV6-5 and TRBJ2-5, with TRBD1 matching 8 bases. V was pared by 6 bases and J by 6 bases, with 6 bases of the junction left unmatched. CDR3 size: 13 residues. In germline, CDR1 is MNHEY, CDR2 SVGAGI. The CDR3 bases are TGTGCCAGCAGACCAGGGGGCGGGAAGACCCAGTACTTC. It codes for CASRPGGGKTQYF.